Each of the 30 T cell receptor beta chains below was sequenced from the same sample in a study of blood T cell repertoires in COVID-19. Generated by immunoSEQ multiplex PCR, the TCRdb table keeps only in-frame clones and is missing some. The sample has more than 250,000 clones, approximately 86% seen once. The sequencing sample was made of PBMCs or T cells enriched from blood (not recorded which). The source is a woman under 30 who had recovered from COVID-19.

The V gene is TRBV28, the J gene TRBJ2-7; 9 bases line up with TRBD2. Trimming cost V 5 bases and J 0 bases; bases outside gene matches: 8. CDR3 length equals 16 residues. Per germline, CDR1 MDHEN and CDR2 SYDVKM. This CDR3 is CASSKRSGRSSYEQYF. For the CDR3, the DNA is TGTGCCAGCAGTAAGCGTAGCGGGAGATCCTCCTACGAGCAGTACTTC.

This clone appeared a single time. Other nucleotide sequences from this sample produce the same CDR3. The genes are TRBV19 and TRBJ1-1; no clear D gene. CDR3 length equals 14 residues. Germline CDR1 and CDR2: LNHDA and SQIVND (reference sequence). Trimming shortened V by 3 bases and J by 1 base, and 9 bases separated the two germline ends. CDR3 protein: CASSIGGANTEAFF. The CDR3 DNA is TGTGCCAGTAGTATTGGCGGAGCGAACACTGAAGCTTTCTTT.

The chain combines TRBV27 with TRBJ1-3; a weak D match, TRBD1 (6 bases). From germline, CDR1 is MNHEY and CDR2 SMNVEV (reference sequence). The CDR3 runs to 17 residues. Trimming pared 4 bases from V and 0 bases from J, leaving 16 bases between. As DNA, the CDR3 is TGTGCCAGCAGTTCGTCGACAGGCCCTAACTCTGGAAACACCATATATTTT. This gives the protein CASSSSTGPNSGNTIYF.

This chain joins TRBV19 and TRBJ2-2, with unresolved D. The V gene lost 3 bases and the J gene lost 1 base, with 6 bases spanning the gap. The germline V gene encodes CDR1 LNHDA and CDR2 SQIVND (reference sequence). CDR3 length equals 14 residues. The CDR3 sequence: CASSIGLNTGELFF. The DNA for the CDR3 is TGTGCCAGTAGTATCGGGTTGAACACCGGGGAGCTGTTTTTT.

The CDR3: CASSQDRAYPQGRYEQYF. The CDR3 DNA reads as TGCGCCAGCAGCCAAGATCGGGCCTATCCACAGGGGCGGTACGAGCAGTACTTC. The J gene is TRBJ2-7, the V gene TRBV4-3; 7 bases match TRBD1. V lost 0 bases, J lost 4 bases, and 15 bases stayed unmatched. CDR3 length: 18 amino acids. The V gene's germline CDR1 is LGHNA and CDR2 YSLEER.

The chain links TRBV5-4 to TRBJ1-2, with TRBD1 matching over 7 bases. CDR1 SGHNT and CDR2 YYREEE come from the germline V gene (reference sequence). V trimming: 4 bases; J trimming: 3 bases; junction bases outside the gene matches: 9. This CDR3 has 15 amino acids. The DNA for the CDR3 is TGTGCCAGCAGCACAGACAGGGTTGAAGACTATGGCTACACCTTC. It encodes CASSTDRVEDYGYTF.

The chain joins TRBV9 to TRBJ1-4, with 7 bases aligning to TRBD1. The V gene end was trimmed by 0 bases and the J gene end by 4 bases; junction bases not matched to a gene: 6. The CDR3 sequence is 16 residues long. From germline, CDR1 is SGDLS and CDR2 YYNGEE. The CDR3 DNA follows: TGTGCCAGCAGCGTAGGACAGGGTTTGGGTAATGAAAAACTGTTTTTT. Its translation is CASSVGQGLGNEKLFF.

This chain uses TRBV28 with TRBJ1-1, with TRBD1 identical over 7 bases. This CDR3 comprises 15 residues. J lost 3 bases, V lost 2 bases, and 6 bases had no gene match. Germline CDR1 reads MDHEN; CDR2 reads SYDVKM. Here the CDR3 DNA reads TGTGCCAGCAGTTTAAACAGGGGCTCGGACACTGAAGCTTTCTTT. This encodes CASSLNRGSDTEAFF.

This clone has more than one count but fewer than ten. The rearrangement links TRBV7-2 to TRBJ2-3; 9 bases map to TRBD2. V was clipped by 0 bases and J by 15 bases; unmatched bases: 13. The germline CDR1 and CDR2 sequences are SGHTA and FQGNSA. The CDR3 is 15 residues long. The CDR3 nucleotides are TGTGCCAGCAGCTTAGCAACGCGGGAGGGCCGGGTTATATATTTT. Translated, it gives CASSLATREGRVIYF.

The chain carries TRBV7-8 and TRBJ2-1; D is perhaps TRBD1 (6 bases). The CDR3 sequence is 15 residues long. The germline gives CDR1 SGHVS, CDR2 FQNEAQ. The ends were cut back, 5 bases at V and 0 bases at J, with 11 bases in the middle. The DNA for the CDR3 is TGTGCCAGCAGCAACAGGGACCCCTCCTACAATGAGCAGTTCTTC. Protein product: CASSNRDPSYNEQFF.

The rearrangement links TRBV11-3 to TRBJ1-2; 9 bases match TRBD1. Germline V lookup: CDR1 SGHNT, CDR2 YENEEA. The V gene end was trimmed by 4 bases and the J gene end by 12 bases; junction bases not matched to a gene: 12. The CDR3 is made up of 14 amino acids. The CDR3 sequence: CASSYSTGGALNTF. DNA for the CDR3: TGTGCCAGCAGCTATTCTACAGGGGGCGCTTTGAACACCTTC.

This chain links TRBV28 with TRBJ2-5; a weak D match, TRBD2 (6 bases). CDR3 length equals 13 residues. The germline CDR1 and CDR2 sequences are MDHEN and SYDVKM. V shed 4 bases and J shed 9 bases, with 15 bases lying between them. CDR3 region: CASSWSGRLPQYF. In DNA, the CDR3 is TGTGCCAGCAGTTGGTCAGGGAGGTTGCCCCAGTACTTC.

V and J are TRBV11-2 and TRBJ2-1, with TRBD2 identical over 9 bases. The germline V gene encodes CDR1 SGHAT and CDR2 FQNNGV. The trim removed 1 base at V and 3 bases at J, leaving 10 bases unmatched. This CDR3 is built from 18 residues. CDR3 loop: CASSLGLLGLALYNEQFF. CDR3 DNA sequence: TGTGCCAGCAGCTTAGGATTATTAGGACTAGCGCTCTACAATGAGCAGTTCTTC. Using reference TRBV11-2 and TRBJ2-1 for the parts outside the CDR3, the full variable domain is EAGVAQSPRYKIIEKRQSVAFWCNPISGHATLYWYQQILGQGPKLLIQFQNNGVVDDSQLPKDRFSAERLKGVDSTLKIQPAKLEDSAVYLCASSLGLLGLALYNEQFFGPGTRLTVL.

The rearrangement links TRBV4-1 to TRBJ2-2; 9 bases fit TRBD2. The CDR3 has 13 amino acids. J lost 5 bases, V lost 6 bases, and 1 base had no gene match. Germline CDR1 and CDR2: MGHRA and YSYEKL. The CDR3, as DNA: TGCGCCAGCAGTACTAGCGGGACCGGGGAGCTGTTTTTT. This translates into CASSTSGTGELFF.

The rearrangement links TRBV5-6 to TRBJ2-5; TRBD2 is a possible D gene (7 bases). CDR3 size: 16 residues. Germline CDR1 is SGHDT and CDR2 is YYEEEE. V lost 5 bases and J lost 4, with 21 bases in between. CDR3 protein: CASRQDRGAQGETQYF. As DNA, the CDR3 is TGTGCCAGCAGACAGGATCGGGGGGCGCAGGGAGAGACCCAGTACTTC.

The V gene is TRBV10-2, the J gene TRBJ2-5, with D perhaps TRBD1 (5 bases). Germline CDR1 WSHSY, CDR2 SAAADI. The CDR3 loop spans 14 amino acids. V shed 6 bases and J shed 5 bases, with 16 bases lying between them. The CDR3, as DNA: TGCGCCAGCAGCCTCGTACCAGGGCGGGAGACCCAGTACTTC. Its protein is CASSLVPGRETQYF.

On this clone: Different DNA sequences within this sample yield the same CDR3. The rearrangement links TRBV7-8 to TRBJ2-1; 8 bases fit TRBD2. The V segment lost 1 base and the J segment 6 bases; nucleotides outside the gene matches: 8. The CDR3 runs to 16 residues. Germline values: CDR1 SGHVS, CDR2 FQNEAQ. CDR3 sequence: CASSLVPRGARNEQFF. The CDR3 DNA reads TGTGCCAGCAGCTTAGTTCCGCGGGGGGCACGCAATGAGCAGTTCTTC.

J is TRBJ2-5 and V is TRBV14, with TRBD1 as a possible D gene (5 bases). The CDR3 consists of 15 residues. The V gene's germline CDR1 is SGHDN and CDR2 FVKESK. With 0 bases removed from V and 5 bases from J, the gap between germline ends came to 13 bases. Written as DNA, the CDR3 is TGTGCCAGCAGCCAAGATGAGGACATCTCGGAGACCCAGTACTTC. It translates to CASSQDEDISETQYF.

The CDR3 nucleotides are TGTGCCAGCAGTGACAGGGGCAGCATGAACACTGAAGCTTTCTTT. Translated, it gives CASSDRGSMNTEAFF. The rearrangement uses TRBV6-1 and TRBJ1-1; a possible D gene is TRBD1 (6 bases). Germline V CDR1 and CDR2: MNHNS, SASEGT. CDR3 size: 15 residues. Trimming removed 3 bases from V and 0 bases from J, with 11 bases in between.

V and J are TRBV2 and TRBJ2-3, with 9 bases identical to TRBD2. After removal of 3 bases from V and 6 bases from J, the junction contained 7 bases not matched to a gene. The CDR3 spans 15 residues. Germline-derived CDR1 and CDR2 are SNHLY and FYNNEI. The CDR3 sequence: CASSDERGVGDTQYF. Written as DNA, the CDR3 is TGTGCCAGCAGTGATGAGCGGGGGGTCGGGGATACGCAGTATTTT.

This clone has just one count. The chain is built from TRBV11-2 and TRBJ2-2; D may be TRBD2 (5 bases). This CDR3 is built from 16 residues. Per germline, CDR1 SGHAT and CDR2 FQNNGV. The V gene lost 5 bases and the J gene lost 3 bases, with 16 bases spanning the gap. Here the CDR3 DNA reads TGTGCCAGCAGCGAAAGGTCCAGGACTGACACCGGGGAGCTGTTTTTT. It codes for CASSERSRTDTGELFF.

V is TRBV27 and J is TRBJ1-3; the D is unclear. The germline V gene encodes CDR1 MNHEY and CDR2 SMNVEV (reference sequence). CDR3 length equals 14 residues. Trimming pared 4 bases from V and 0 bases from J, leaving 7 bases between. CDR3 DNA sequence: TGTGCCAGCAGTTACGAGAGCTCTGGAAACACCATATATTTT. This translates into CASSYESSGNTIYF.

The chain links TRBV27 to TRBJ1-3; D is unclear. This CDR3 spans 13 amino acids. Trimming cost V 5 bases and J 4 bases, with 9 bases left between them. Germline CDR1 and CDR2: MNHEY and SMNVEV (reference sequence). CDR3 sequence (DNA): TGTGCCAGCAGTCCTTCGACAGGAAACACCATATATTTT. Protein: CASSPSTGNTIYF.

This chain's CDR3 is CASSIDIGVGQPQHF. CDR3 DNA: TGTGCCAGTAGTATAGATATAGGGGTCGGTCAGCCCCAGCATTTT. The chain combines TRBV19 with TRBJ1-5, with a possible D match to TRBD1 (5 bases). Trimming left V 0 bases short and J 6 bases short, with 12 bases between. CDR3 length: 15 amino acids. Germline CDR1 and CDR2: LNHDA and SQIVND (reference sequence).

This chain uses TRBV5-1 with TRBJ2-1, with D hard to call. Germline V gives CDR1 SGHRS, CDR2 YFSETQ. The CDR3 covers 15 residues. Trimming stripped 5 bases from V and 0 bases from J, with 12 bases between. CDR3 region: CASSPTPVSYNEQFF. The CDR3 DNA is TGCGCCAGCAGTCCGACTCCTGTCTCCTACAATGAGCAGTTCTTC.

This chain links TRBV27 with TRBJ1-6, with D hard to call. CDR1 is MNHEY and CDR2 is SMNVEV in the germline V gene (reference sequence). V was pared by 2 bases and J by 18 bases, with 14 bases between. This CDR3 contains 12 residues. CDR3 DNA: TGTGCCAGCAGTTTAGTCGGTAACAGACCCCACTTT. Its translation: CASSLVGNRPHF.

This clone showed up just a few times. The CDR3 nucleotides read TGTGCCAGCAGTCCCTTCTACAGGGGAGAGTTCCCCGGGGAGCTGTTTTTT. This codes for CASSPFYRGEFPGELFF. This chain links TRBV6-6 with TRBJ2-2; 7 bases are a match to TRBD1. V was pared by 5 bases and J by 6 bases, with 15 bases of the junction left unmatched. CDR1 MNHNY and CDR2 SVGAGI come from the germline V gene (reference sequence). The length of the CDR3 is 17 residues.

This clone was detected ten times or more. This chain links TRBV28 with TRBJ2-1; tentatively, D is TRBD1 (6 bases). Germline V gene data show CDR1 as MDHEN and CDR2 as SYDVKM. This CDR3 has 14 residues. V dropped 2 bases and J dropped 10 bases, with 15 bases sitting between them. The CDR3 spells CASSLEGVNREQFF. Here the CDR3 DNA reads TGTGCCAGCAGTTTAGAGGGGGTTAACAGAGAGCAGTTCTTC.

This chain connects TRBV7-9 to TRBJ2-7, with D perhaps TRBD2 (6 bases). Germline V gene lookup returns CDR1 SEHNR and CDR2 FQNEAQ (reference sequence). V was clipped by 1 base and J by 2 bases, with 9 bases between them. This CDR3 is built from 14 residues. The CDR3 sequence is CASSLVPGAYEQYF. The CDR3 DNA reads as TGTGCCAGCAGCTTAGTCCCGGGGGCCTACGAGCAGTACTTC. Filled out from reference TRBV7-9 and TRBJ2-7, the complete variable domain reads DTGVSQNPRHKITKRGQNVTFRCDPISEHNRLYWYRQTLGQGPEFLTYFQNEAQLEKSRLLSDRFSAERPKGSFSTLEIQRTEQGDSAMYLCASSLVPGAYEQYFGPGTRLTVT.

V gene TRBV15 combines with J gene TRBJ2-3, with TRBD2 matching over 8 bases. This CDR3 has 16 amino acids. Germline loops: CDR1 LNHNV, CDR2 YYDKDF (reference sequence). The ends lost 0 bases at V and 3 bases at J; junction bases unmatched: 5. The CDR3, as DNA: TGTGCCACCAGCAGAGATCTAGCGGGTAGTACAGATACGCAGTATTTT. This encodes CATSRDLAGSTDTQYF.